These 13 T cell receptor beta chains share one sample of origin, sequenced in a study of shared clonotypes between healthy human individuals. This table comes from immunoSEQ multiplex PCR, and its TCRdb copy is limited to in-frame clones, with some not included. Found here are over a million clones, approximately 98.5% of them singletons; the top ten hold roughly 0.35%. Material: naive CD4+ T cells sorted from blood. The subset is: CD45RA+ positively selected. These receptor sequences come from a man younger than 40 in good health.

The V gene is TRBV7-8, the J gene TRBJ2-2; no firm D call. The V and J ends lost 1 base and 6 bases respectively, with 6 bases between them. The CDR3 runs 13 residues. The germline V gene has CDR1 SGHVS and CDR2 FQNEAQ. The CDR3 spells CASSLGTPGELFF. DNA for the CDR3: TGTGCCAGCAGCTTAGGGACCCCCGGGGAGCTGTTTTTT.

The chain employs TRBV7-2 and TRBJ2-3; D remains unclear. The germline CDR1 and CDR2 sequences are SGHTA and FQGNSA. The V and J ends lost 1 base and 5 bases respectively, with 7 bases between them. The CDR3 runs to 13 residues. CDR3 DNA: TGTGCCAGCAGCTTAGAAAGGGAAGATACGCAGTATTTT. This sequence encodes CASSLEREDTQYF.

The chain uses TRBV6-6 and TRBJ1-5; D is possibly TRBD1 (5 bases). Trimming cost V 4 bases and J 2 bases, with 12 bases left between them. Looked up from germline, CDR1 is MNHNY and CDR2 is SVGAGI (reference sequence). CDR3 size: 15 residues. CDR3 bases: TGTGCCAGCAGTTGGACTGGAGGGGGCAATCAGCCCCAGCATTTT. This translates into CASSWTGGGNQPQHF.

This chain joins TRBV7-2 and TRBJ2-2; 8 bases line up with TRBD1. In germline, CDR1 is SGHTA, CDR2 FQGNSA. The CDR3 runs 14 residues. V lost 5 bases and J lost 3; bases outside the gene matches: 2. CDR3 nucleotides: TGTGCCAGCAGCCCGGACAGGGACACCGGGGAGCTGTTTTTT. Translated, it gives CASSPDRDTGELFF.

The chain combines TRBV28 with TRBJ1-5; TRBD1 aligns across 12 bases. Per germline, CDR1 MDHEN and CDR2 SYDVKM. The CDR3 is 15 amino acids. After removal of 6 bases from V and 6 bases from J, the junction contained 6 bases not matched to a gene. Here the CDR3 reads CASSYGTGGGQPQHF. The CDR3 region has the DNA TGTGCCAGCAGCTACGGGACAGGGGGCGGTCAGCCCCAGCATTTT.

This sequence joins TRBV30 and TRBJ1-3, with D unresolved. Trimming cost V 6 bases and J 2 bases, with 5 bases left between them. The V gene's germline CDR1 is GTSNPN and CDR2 SVGIG (reference sequence). This CDR3 has 11 amino acids. The CDR3 DNA sequence: TGTGCCTGCGGGGCTGGAAACACCATATATTTT. Translating gives CACGAGNTIYF.

V usage is TRBV5-8 and J usage is TRBJ2-3; D not certain. The V and J ends lost 6 bases and 1 base respectively, with 15 bases between them. This CDR3 is built from 15 residues. Germline V gene sequence: CDR1 SGHTS, CDR2 YDEGEE. The chain's CDR3 is CASTRIGPGTDTQYF. The CDR3 DNA sequence: TGTGCCAGCACCCGGATCGGACCCGGCACAGATACGCAGTATTTT. The full variable domain, its missing parts supplied by reference TRBV5-8 and TRBJ2-3, is EAGVTQSPTHLIKTRGQQATLRCSPISGHTSVYWYQQALGLGLQFLLWYDEGEERNRGNFPPRFSGRQFPNYSSELNVNALELEDSALYLCASTRIGPGTDTQYFGPGTRLTVL.

The chain joins TRBV7-9 to TRBJ1-1, with D perhaps TRBD1 (6 bases). Trimming removed 5 bases at V and 2 bases at J, with 12 bases between. Per germline, CDR1 SEHNR and CDR2 FQNEAQ (reference sequence). The length of the CDR3 is 14 residues. CDR3 in DNA: TGTGCCAGCAGCGCTAGGGGGGTAAACACTGAAGCTTTCTTT. Residues: CASSARGVNTEAFF.

The chain uses TRBV27 and TRBJ2-5; 9 bases map to TRBD1. V lost 5 bases and J lost 5; bases outside the gene matches: 9. This CDR3 contains 15 residues. Germline values: CDR1 MNHEY, CDR2 SMNVEV (reference sequence). The CDR3 DNA reads TGTGCCAGCAGTCGACGACAGGGGGGTGGGGAGACCCAGTACTTC. Translating gives CASSRRQGGGETQYF.

With regard to this clone: Other DNA sequences in the same sample also yield this CDR3. The J gene is TRBJ2-6, the V gene TRBV29-1, with a possible D match to TRBD2 (6 bases). Between the trimmed V and J ends, which lost 0 bases and 1 base, there was a span of 10 bases. Germline V CDR1 and CDR2: SQVTM, ANQGSEA. The length of the CDR3 is 16 residues. Here the CDR3 DNA reads TGCAGCGTTGAAGATCGGCGGGGATCTGGGGCCAACGTCCTGACTTTC. The encoded protein is CSVEDRRGSGANVLTF.

The chain employs TRBV11-2 and TRBJ2-4; the D gene is possibly TRBD1 (6 bases). From germline, CDR1 is SGHAT and CDR2 FQNNGV. The CDR3 length is 14 residues. The germline V and J ends were trimmed by 5 bases and 0 bases, with 8 bases remaining between them. The CDR3 DNA is TGTGCCAGCAGCGGACAGCTAGCCAAAAACATTCAGTACTTC. Translating it yields CASSGQLAKNIQYF.

The chain joins TRBV5-1 to TRBJ2-1, with D unresolved. The CDR3 is 14 residues long. Between the trimmed V and J ends, which lost 4 bases and 6 bases, there was a span of 14 bases. Looked up from germline, CDR1 is SGHRS and CDR2 is YFSETQ. The CDR3 loop reads CASSLEQLINEQFF. In nucleotides, the CDR3 is TGCGCCAGCAGCCTGGAACAGTTGATCAATGAGCAGTTCTTC. Full variable domain (remainder filled in from reference TRBV5-1 and TRBJ2-1): KAGVTQTPRYLIKTRGQQVTLSCSPISGHRSVSWYQQTPGQGLQFLFEYFSETQRNKGNFPGRFSGRQFSNSRSEMNVSTLELGDSALYLCASSLEQLINEQFFGPGTRLTVL.

The chain joins TRBV4-1 to TRBJ2-2; either TRBD1 or TRBD2 may fit D (5 bases each). From germline, CDR1 is MGHRA and CDR2 YSYEKL. The ends were cut back, 2 bases at V and 8 bases at J, with 15 bases in the middle. The length of the CDR3 is 15 residues. The CDR3 is CASSQRSTGPGELFF. The CDR3 DNA follows: TGCGCCAGCAGCCAACGGTCGACGGGGCCGGGGGAGCTGTTTTTT.